One TCR beta chain is described in this entry. Its target is not known. Produced via immunoSEQ multiplex PCR; TCRdb's table is partial and in-frame only. The sample has roughly 97,000 clones; about 90% are singletons. The CDR3 has 13 amino acids. Germline loops: CDR1 SNHLY, CDR2 FYNNEI. With 7 bases removed from V and 12 bases from J, the gap between germline ends came to 19 bases. The data stem from a study of graft-versus-host responses after intestinal transplantation. Study-wide background: Among the recipients, transplants were multivisceral, liver-intestinal, or isolated intestinal. Induction with anti-thymocyte globulin, then tacrolimus and steroids for about 3 years, was given to all recipients. General study points: When patients had graft-donor T cell macrochimerism, their allografts held high graft-versus-host to host-versus-graft clonal ratios. Detected in recipient marrow were GvH clones, some of which were first observed in ileum or blood.

The rearrangement joins TRBV2 to TRBJ2-1; D possibly corresponds to TRBD1 (5 bases). The sequences come from unstimulated CD4+ T cells sorted from spleen or lymph node cells, collected before intestinal transplant. The clonotype comes from a human donor who received an intestinal transplant. Here the CDR3 reads CASTYQGIPRQFF. In DNA, the CDR3 is TGTGCCAGCACATACCAGGGAATCCCCCGGCAGTTCTTC.